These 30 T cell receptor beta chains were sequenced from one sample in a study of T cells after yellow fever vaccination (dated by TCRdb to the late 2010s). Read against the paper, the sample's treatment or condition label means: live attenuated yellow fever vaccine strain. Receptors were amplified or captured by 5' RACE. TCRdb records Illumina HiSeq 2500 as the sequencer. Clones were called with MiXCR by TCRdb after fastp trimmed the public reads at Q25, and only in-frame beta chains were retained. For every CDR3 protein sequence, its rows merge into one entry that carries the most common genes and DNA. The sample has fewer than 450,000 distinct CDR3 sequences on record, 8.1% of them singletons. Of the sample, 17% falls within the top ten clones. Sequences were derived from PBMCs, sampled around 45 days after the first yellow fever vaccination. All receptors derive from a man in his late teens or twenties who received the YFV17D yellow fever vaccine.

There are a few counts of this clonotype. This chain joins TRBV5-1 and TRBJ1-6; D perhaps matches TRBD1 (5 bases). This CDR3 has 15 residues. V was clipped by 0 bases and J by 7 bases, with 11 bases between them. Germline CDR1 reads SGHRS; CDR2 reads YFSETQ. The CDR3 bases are TGCGCCAGCAGCTTGGAAAGGGGTAAAAATTCACCCCTCCACTTT. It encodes CASSLERGKNSPLHF.

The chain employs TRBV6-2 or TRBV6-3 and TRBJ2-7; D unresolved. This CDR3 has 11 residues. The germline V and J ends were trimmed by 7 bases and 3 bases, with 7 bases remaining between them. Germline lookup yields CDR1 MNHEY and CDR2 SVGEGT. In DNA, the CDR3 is TGTGCCAGCACCGACAACTACGAGCAGTACTTC. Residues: CASTDNYEQYF.

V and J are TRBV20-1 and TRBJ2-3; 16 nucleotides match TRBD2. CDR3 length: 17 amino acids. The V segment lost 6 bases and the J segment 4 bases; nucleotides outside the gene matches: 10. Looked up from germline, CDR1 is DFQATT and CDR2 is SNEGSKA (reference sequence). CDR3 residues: CSATPGLAGGHPDTQYF. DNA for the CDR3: TGCAGTGCGACTCCGGGACTAGCGGGGGGGCATCCAGATACGCAGTATTTT.

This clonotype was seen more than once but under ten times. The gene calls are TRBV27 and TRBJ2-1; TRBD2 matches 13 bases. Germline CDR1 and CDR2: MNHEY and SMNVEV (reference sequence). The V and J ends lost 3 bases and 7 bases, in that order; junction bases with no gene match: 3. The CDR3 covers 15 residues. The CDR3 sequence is CASSLTSGGINEQFF. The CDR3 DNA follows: TGTGCCAGCAGTTTGACTAGCGGGGGGATAAATGAGCAGTTCTTC.

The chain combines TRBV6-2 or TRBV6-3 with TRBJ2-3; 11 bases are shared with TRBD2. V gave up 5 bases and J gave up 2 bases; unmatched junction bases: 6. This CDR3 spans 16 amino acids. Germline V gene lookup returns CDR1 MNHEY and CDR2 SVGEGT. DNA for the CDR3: TGTGCCAGCAGTCGACTAGCGGGGTACCTCACAGATACGCAGTATTTT. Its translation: CASSRLAGYLTDTQYF.

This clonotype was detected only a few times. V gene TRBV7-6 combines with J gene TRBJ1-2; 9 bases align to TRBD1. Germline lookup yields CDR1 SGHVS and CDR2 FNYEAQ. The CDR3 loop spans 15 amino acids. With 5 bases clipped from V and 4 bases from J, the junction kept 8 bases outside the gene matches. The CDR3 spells CASSPGQGWVYGYTF. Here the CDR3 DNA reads TGTGCCAGCAGCCCCGGACAGGGGTGGGTCTATGGCTACACCTTC.

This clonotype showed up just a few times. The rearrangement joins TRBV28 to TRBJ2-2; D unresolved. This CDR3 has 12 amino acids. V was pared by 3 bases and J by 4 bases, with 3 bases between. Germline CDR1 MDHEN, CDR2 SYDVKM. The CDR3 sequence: CASSFITGELFF. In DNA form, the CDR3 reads TGTGCCAGCAGTTTCATCACCGGGGAGCTGTTTTTT. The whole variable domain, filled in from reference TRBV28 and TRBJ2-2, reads DVKVTQSSRYLVKRTGEKVFLECVQDMDHENMFWYRQDPGLGLRLIYFSYDVKMKEKGDIPEGYSVSREKKERFSLILESASTNQTSMYLCASSFITGELFFGEGSRLTVL.

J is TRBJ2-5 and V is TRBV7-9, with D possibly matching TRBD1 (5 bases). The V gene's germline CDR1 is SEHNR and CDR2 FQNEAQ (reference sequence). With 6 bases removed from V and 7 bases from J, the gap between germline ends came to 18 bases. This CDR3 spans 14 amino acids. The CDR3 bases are TGTGCCAGCAGGGCGGACACGGATCGTGGGACCCAGTACTTC. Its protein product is CASRADTDRGTQYF.

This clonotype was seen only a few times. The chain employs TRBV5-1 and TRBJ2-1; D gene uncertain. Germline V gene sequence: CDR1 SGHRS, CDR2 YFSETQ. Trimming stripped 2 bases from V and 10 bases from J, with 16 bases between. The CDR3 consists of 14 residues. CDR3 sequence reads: CASSLILEVGEQFF. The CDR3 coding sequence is TGCGCCAGCAGCTTAATCTTAGAGGTTGGGGAGCAGTTCTTC.

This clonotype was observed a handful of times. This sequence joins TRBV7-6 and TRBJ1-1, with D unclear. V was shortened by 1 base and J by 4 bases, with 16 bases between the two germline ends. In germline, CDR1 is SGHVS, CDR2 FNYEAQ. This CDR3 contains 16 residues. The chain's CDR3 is CASSLGPQFLGTEAFF. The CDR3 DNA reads TGTGCCAGCAGCTTAGGGCCACAGTTCCTGGGCACTGAAGCTTTCTTT.

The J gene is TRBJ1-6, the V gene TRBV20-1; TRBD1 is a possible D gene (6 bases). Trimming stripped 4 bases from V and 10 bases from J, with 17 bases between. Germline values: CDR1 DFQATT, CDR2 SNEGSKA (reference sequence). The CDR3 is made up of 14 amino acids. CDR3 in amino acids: CSAKVRGLGSPLHF. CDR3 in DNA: TGCAGTGCTAAAGTCAGGGGTTTAGGATCACCCCTCCACTTT.

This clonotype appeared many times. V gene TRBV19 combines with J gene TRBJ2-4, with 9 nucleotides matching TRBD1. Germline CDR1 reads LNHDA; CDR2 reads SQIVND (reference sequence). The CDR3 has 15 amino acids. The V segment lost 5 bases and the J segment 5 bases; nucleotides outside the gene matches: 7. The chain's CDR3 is CASSGTGRMENIQYF. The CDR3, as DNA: TGTGCCAGTAGTGGGACAGGGAGGATGGAAAACATTCAGTACTTC.

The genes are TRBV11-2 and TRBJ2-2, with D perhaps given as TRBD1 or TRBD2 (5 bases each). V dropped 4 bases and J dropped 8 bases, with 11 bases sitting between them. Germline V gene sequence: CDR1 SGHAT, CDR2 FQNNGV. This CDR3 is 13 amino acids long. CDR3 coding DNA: TGTGCCAGCAGCTGGGACCGATCGGGGGAGCTGTTTTTT. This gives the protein CASSWDRSGELFF.

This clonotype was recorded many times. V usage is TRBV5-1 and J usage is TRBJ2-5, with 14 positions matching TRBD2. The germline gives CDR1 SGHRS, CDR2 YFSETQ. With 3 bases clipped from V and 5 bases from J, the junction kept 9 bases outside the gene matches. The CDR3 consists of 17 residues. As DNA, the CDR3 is TGCGCCAGCAGCTGGACTAGCGGGGGGTCAGGAGGGGAGACCCAGTACTTC. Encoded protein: CASSWTSGGSGGETQYF.

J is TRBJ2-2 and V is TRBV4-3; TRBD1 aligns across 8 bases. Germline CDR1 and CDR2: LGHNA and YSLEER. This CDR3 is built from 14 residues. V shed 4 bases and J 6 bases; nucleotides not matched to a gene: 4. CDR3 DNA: TGCGCCAGCAGCCCAGACAGGGGTTCCGGGGAGCTGTTTTTT. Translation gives CASSPDRGSGELFF.

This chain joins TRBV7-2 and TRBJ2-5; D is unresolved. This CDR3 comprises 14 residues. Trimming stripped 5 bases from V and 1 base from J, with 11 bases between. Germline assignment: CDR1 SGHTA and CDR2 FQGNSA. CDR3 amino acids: CASSATPGQETQYF. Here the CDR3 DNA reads TGTGCCAGCAGCGCGACACCCGGCCAAGAGACCCAGTACTTC.

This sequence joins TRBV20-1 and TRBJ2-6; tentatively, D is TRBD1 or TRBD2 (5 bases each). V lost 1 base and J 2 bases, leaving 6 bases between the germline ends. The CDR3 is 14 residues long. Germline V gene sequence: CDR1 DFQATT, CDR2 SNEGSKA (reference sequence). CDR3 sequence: CSARGDPGANVLTF. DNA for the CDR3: TGCAGTGCTAGAGGGGACCCTGGGGCCAACGTCCTGACTTTC.

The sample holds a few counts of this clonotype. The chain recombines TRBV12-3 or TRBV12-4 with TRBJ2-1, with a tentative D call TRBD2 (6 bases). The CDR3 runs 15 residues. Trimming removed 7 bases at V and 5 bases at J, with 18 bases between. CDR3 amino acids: CASNDWGTGDNEQFF. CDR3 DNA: TGTGCCAGCAACGACTGGGGGACGGGGGACAATGAGCAGTTCTTC.

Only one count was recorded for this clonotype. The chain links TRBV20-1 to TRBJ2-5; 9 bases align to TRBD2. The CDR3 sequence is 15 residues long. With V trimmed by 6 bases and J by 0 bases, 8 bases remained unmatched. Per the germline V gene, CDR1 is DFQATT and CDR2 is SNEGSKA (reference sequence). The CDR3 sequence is CSAGGAGGYQETQYF. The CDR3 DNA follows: TGCAGTGCCGGCGGAGCGGGGGGATACCAAGAGACCCAGTACTTC.

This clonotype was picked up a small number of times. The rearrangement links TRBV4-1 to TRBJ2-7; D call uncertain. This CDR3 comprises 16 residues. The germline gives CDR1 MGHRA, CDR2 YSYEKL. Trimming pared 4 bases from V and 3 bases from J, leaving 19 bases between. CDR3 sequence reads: CASSRFTDPTVYEQYF. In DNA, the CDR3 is TGCGCCAGCAGCCGATTTACGGACCCCACCGTCTACGAGCAGTACTTC.

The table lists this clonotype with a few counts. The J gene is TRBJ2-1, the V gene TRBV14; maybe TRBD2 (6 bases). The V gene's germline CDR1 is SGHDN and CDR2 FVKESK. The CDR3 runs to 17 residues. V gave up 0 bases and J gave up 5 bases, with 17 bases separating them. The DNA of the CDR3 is TGTGCCAGCAGCCAAGATCGTAGGCGGGGTACTAACAATGAGCAGTTCTTC. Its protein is CASSQDRRRGTNNEQFF.

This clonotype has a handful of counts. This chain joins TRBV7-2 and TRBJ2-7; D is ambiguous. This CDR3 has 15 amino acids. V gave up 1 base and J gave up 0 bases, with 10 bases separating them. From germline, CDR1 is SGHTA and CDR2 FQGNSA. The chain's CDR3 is CASSLGTARSYEQYF. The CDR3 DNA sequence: TGTGCCAGCAGCTTAGGGACGGCCCGCTCCTACGAGCAGTACTTC.

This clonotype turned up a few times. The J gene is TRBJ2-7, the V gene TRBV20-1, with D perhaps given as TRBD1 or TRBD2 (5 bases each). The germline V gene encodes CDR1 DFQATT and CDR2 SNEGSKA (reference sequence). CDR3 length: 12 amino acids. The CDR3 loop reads CSARRGVGSLSV. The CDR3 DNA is TGCAGTGCTAGAAGGGGTGTGGGGAGCCTTAGCGTC.

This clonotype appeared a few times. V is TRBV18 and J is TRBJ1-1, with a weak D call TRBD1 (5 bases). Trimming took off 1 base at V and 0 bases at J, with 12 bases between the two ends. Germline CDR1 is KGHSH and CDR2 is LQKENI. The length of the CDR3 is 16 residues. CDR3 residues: CASSPRLQDMNTEAFF. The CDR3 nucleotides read TGTGCCAGCTCACCACGTTTACAGGACATGAACACTGAAGCTTTCTTT.

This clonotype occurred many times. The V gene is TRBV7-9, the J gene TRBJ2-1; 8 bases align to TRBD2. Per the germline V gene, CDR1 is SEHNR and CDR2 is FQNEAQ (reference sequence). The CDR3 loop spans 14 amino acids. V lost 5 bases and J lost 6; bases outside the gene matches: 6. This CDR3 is CASSPREGGNEQFF. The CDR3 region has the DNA TGTGCCAGCAGCCCACGGGAGGGGGGCAATGAGCAGTTCTTC.

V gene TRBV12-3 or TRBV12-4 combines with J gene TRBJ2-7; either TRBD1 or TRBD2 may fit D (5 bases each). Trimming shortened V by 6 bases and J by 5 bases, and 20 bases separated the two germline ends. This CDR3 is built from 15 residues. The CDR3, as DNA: TGTGCCAGCAGGGGTCTCCGGTCCGGGACCGACGAGCAGTACTTC. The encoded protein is CASRGLRSGTDEQYF.

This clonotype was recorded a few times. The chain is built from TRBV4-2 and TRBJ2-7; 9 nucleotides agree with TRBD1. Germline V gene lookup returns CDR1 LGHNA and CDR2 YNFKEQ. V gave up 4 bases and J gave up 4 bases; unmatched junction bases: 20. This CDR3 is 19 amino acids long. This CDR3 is CASSLKTGTGFCPLYEQYV. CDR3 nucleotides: TGTGCCAGCAGCCTCAAAACGGGGACAGGGTTCTGTCCTTTGTACGAGCAGTACGTC.

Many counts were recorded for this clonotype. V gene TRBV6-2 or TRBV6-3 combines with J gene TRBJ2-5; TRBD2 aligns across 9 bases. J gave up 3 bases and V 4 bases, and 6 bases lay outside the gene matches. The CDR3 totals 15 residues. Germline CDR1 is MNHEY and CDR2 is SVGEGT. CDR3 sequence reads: CASSSLQRGEETQYF. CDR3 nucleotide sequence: TGTGCCAGCAGTTCCCTCCAGCGGGGGGAAGAGACCCAGTACTTC.

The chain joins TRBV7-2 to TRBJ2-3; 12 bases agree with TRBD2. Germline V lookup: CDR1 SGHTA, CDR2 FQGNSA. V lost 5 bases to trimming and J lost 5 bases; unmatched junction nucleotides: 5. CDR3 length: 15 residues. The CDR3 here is CASSPTSGGGDTQYF. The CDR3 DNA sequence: TGTGCCAGCAGCCCGACTAGCGGGGGCGGAGATACGCAGTATTTT. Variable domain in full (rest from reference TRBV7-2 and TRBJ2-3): GAGVSQSPSNKVTEKGKDVELRCDPISGHTALYWYRQSLGQGLEFLIYFQGNSAPDKSGLPSDRFSAERTGGSVSTLTIQRTQQEDSAVYLCASSPTSGGGDTQYFGPGTRLTVL.

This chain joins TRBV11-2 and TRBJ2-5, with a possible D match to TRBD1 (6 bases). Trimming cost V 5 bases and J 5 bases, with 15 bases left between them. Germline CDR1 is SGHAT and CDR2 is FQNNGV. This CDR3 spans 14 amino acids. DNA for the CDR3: TGTGCCAGCAGCCCGGGCCCTAGGGGGGAGACCCAGTACTTC. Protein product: CASSPGPRGETQYF.